These 18 T cell receptor beta chains share one sample of origin, sequenced in a study of cytomegalovirus exposure and HLA in healthy donors. 60 Vbeta and 13 Jbeta primers were used in PCR. Assay used: immunoSEQ multiplex PCR; TCRdb lists only in-frame clones, some missing. Of approximately 140,000 clones in the sample, roughly 80% were seen once. The sequenced material came from PBMCs. All receptors derive from a woman aged 45-59 years in good health and CMV-seropositive.

The rearrangement joins TRBV29-1 to TRBJ1-1, with TRBD1 identical over 9 bases. Per the germline V gene, CDR1 is SQVTM and CDR2 is ANQGSEA. The CDR3 has 14 amino acids. J was trimmed by 4 bases and V by 1 base; bases with no gene match: 4. DNA of the CDR3: TGCAGCGTTGAAGCGGGACAGGGTGCCACTGAAGCTTTCTTT. Its translation: CSVEAGQGATEAFF.

The chain joins TRBV7-3 to TRBJ1-2, with D possibly being TRBD1 (6 bases). This CDR3 region has 14 residues. V was shortened by 0 bases and J by 6 bases, with 11 bases between the two germline ends. Per the germline V gene, CDR1 is SGHTA and CDR2 is FQGTGA. CDR3 sequence (DNA): TGTGCCAGCAGCTTAACCAGGGGAAGGGATGGCTACACCTTC. Translated: CASSLTRGRDGYTF.

Details on this clone: The sample holds other DNA sequences that translate to the same CDR3. J is TRBJ1-5 and V is TRBV19; the D is unclear. Trimming took off 1 base at V and 4 bases at J, with 5 bases between the two ends. Germline V gene lookup returns CDR1 LNHDA and CDR2 SQIVND (reference sequence). This CDR3 is 13 amino acids long. The CDR3 loop is CASSIAGNQPQHF. The CDR3 nucleotides are TGTGCCAGTAGTATAGCGGGGAATCAGCCCCAGCATTTT.

The V and J genes are TRBV27 and TRBJ2-7; TRBD2 is a possible D gene (5 bases). The CDR3 has 14 residues. Trimming left V 4 bases short and J 1 base short, with 11 bases between. Germline V gene lookup returns CDR1 MNHEY and CDR2 SMNVEV (reference sequence). CDR3 protein: CASSSRTGSYEQYF. CDR3 sequence (DNA): TGTGCCAGCAGTTCTAGGACGGGATCCTACGAGCAGTACTTC.

The chain has TRBV7-3 and TRBJ2-1; 8 nucleotides match TRBD2. V lost 5 bases to trimming and J lost 0 bases; unmatched junction nucleotides: 15. Germline values: CDR1 SGHTA, CDR2 FQGTGA. This CDR3 comprises 19 residues. The CDR3 is CASSPLPGGPYSSYNEQFF. The CDR3 DNA sequence: TGTGCCAGCAGCCCCCTACCGGGGGGGCCCTACAGCTCCTACAATGAGCAGTTCTTC.

The DNA for the CDR3 is TGTGCCAGTAGTGGGACAGCCACGGATAGCAATCAGCCCCAGCATTTT. Protein: CASSGTATDSNQPQHF. This sequence joins TRBV19 and TRBJ1-5; 7 bases line up with TRBD1. Per germline, CDR1 LNHDA and CDR2 SQIVND (reference sequence). Trimming cost V 5 bases and J 0 bases; bases outside gene matches: 7. This CDR3 has 16 residues.

This chain connects TRBV7-3 to TRBJ1-1; D remains ambiguous. The CDR3 is 12 residues long. V lost 1 base, J lost 7 bases, and 7 bases lay in between. Germline loops: CDR1 SGHTA, CDR2 FQGTGA. In DNA form, the CDR3 reads TGTGCCAGCAGCTTAATGTACGGTGAAGCTTTCTTT. Translation: CASSLMYGEAFF.

The V and J genes are TRBV7-9 and TRBJ2-5; 9 bases map to TRBD1. The DNA end is more similar to TRBJ2-7, so the J call may be wrong. CDR3 size: 16 residues. Per germline, CDR1 SEHNR and CDR2 FQNEAQ (reference sequence). The DNA of the CDR3 is TGTGCCAGCAGCTTAGACTCCGGGACAGGGAACTACGAGCAGTACTTC. Amino acids: CASSLDSGTGNYEQYF.

The chain joins TRBV11-3 to TRBJ1-1; 11 bases are a match to TRBD1. CDR1 and CDR2 (germline): SGHNT, YENEEA. CDR3 length: 17 amino acids. Trimming cost V 5 bases and J 5 bases; bases outside gene matches: 13. CDR3 sequence (DNA): TGTGCCAGCAGCCCGGGGACAGGGGGAGATCTGGGAACTGAAGCTTTCTTT. This encodes CASSPGTGGDLGTEAFF.

V and J are TRBV7-9 and TRBJ2-7; maybe TRBD1 (6 bases). The V and J ends lost 7 bases and 6 bases respectively, with 19 bases between them. The CDR3 length is 14 residues. CDR1 is SEHNR, CDR2 FQNEAQ, per germline (reference sequence). The CDR3 bases are TGTGCCAGCACAATGGGGGCGTCCCCGGTCGAGCAGTACTTC. As protein: CASTMGASPVEQYF.

The genes are TRBV6-5 and TRBJ1-3; TRBD1 matches at 7 bases. Trimming took 6 bases from V and 0 from J; bases not matched to a gene: 5. The CDR3 covers 15 residues. Germline CDR1 is MNHEY and CDR2 is SVGAGI. The CDR3 loop is CASRQQGSSGNTIYF. The DNA of the CDR3 is TGTGCCAGCAGACAACAGGGGAGCTCTGGAAACACCATATATTTT.

The chain is built from TRBV6-6 and TRBJ2-7, with D tentatively TRBD2 (6 bases). Germline CDR1 reads MNHNY; CDR2 reads SVGAGI (reference sequence). The CDR3 has 11 amino acids. The V end was cut by 7 bases, the J end by 7 bases, with 11 bases between. The CDR3 DNA sequence: TGTGCCAGCACCTTAGGGAGGGAGCAGTACTTC. Protein product: CASTLGREQYF.

A note on this clone: The junction does not match germline at one end; this may be a read error. The CDR3: CASSSRLTDAQYF. DNA of the CDR3: TGTGCCAGCAGCTCCCGGCTGACAGATGCGCAGTATTTT. The rearrangement links TRBV13 to TRBJ2-3, with D maybe TRBD1 (5 bases). Germline V gene sequence: CDR1 PRHDT, CDR2 FYEKMQ (reference sequence). The CDR3 covers 13 residues.

This chain links TRBV7-2 with TRBJ2-3, with 7 positions matching TRBD1. Per germline, CDR1 SGHTA and CDR2 FQGNSA. The CDR3 is 14 amino acids. V lost 1 base to trimming and J lost 4 bases; unmatched junction nucleotides: 2. The CDR3 is CASSLDRGSDTQYF. CDR3 coding DNA: TGTGCCAGCAGCTTAGACAGGGGATCAGATACGCAGTATTTT.

The J gene is TRBJ1-5, the V gene TRBV28; TRBD1 is a possible D gene (6 bases). The CDR3 runs to 14 residues. V shed 6 bases and J shed 5 bases, with 14 bases lying between them. Germline V gene data show CDR1 as MDHEN and CDR2 as SYDVKM. In DNA, the CDR3 is TGTGCCAGCAGCATAGGACAGTTCCATCAGCCCCAGCATTTT. Encoded protein: CASSIGQFHQPQHF.

The rearrangement joins TRBV9 to TRBJ1-2, with D perhaps matching TRBD1 (6 bases). This CDR3 region has 13 residues. Germline V CDR1 and CDR2: SGDLS, YYNGEE. V shed 3 bases and J shed 8 bases, with 14 bases lying between them. DNA for the CDR3: TGTGCCAGCAGCGGGGCAGGGGTGGGGGGCTACACCTTC. This gives the protein CASSGAGVGGYTF.

The V and J genes are TRBV28 and TRBJ2-1; D is uncertain. The V gene lost 2 bases and the J gene lost 2 bases, with 7 bases spanning the gap. Germline CDR1 MDHEN, CDR2 SYDVKM. This CDR3 has 14 amino acids. The CDR3 coding sequence is TGTGCCAGCAGTTTACGGCAGGCCTACAATGAGCAGTTCTTC. Translated: CASSLRQAYNEQFF. The full variable domain, completed using reference TRBV28 and TRBJ2-1, is DVKVTQSSRYLVKRTGEKVFLECVQDMDHENMFWYRQDPGLGLRLIYFSYDVKMKEKGDIPEGYSVSREKKERFSLILESASTNQTSMYLCASSLRQAYNEQFFGPGTRLTVL.

This chain joins TRBV27 and TRBJ2-1; 8 nucleotides match TRBD2. V trimming: 4 bases; J trimming: 8 bases; junction bases outside the gene matches: 10. The CDR3 sequence is 15 residues long. CDR1 is MNHEY, CDR2 SMNVEV, per germline (reference sequence). For the CDR3, the DNA is TGTGCCAGCAGTTCCCCCGGGACTAGTGTCTATGAGCAGTTCTTC. This sequence encodes CASSSPGTSVYEQFF.